A single sample gave rise to the 4 T cell receptor beta chains below, sequenced in a study of T cell responses to AZD1222 COVID-19 vaccine (dated by TCRdb to the early 2020s). The time point label of this sample denotes: baseline before first vaccination. Library method: the immunoSEQ multiplex PCR assay. What TCRdb holds here is the immuneACCESS table cut down to in-frame rearrangements. Part of the clones is not present; checked against another copy, under half of the missing clones reflect an unresolved V gene, and the others are unexplained. The sample includes approximately 150,000 clones, with roughly 90% observed a single time. The ten largest clones add up to 2% to 3% of the sample. Sequencing used peripheral blood, obtained on day 0 of AZD1222 vaccination. These receptors were collected from an adult in good health.

The gene calls are TRBV15 and TRBJ1-3, with D unresolved. V lost 0 bases and J 0 bases, leaving 6 bases between the germline ends. Germline CDR1 and CDR2: LNHNV and YYDKDF (reference sequence). This CDR3 is 15 amino acids long. CDR3 loop: CATSRDRYSGNTIYF. The CDR3 nucleotides are TGTGCCACCAGCAGAGATCGGTACTCTGGAAACACCATATATTTT.

The chain links TRBV27 to TRBJ1-6; D not certain. Germline V gives CDR1 MNHEY, CDR2 SMNVEV (reference sequence). Deletions cut 6 bases from V and 11 bases from J, with 11 bases between. The CDR3 runs 12 residues. The chain's CDR3 is CASRTAGAPLHF. The CDR3 coding sequence is TGTGCCAGCAGGACCGCCGGGGCACCCCTCCACTTT.

The gene calls are TRBV6-6 and TRBJ1-1, with 8 positions matching TRBD1. This CDR3 region has 15 residues. The J segment lost 6 bases and the V segment lost 5 bases, leaving 11 bases of the junction unmatched. From germline, CDR1 is MNHNY and CDR2 SVGAGI (reference sequence). The CDR3 region is CASSDPGQADAEAFF. The CDR3 nucleotides read TGTGCCAGCAGTGACCCGGGACAGGCGGACGCTGAAGCTTTCTTT.

The chain combines TRBV3-1 (or the pseudogene TRBV3-2) with TRBJ1-1; possible D gene TRBD1, 5 bases. The CDR3 runs 13 residues. CDR1 LGHDT and CDR2 YNNKEL come from the germline V gene (reference sequence). Trimming stripped 6 bases from V and 11 bases from J, with 19 bases between. The CDR3 is CASSRGSPGGAFF. As DNA, the CDR3 is TGTGCCAGCAGTCGGGGCTCACCCGGTGGCGCTTTCTTT.